A selection of T cell receptor beta chains follows, all from one sample in a study of T-cell reconstitution after alpha-beta-depleted transplantation in children. One entry per CDR3 protein results from TCRdb running MiXCR on the PCR reads. The sample includes 750,000 to 950,000 distinct CDR3 sequences, less than 20% of them seen just once. The sequencing used PBMCs, mostly from graft donor cells, collected 360 days after TCRalphabeta/CD19-depleted stem cell transplant. The receptors stem from a male patient between 10 and 17 years old who had a stem cell transplant for acute lymphoblastic leukemia, so the T cells may come from the graft donor. CDR3s include the opening cysteine and the closing phenylalanine or tryptophan. The D gene is left open where the match is weak. Clone size is given for some rows only: seen once, a few or many times, or a class if the clone is expanded.

abundance: -; v_gene: TRBV6-5; d_gene: TRBD1; j_gene: TRBJ2-7; CDR3nt: TGTGCCAGCACTTCCGGGACAGCGTACGAGCAGTACTTC; CDR3aa: CASTSGTAYEQYF
abundance: -; v_gene: TRBV13; d_gene: -; j_gene: TRBJ2-1; CDR3nt: TGTGCCAGCAGCTTATTCGGGAGAAGGGAGAATGAGCAGTTCTTC; CDR3aa: CASSLFGRRENEQFF
abundance: few; v_gene: TRBV5-1; d_gene: TRBD1; j_gene: TRBJ2-2; CDR3nt: TGCGCCAGCAGCCGGACAGGGGGTTACACCGGGGAGCTGTTTTTT; CDR3aa: CASSRTGGYTGELFF
abundance: once; v_gene: TRBV10-3; d_gene: -; j_gene: TRBJ1-2; CDR3nt: TGTGCCATCAGTGAGTGGAGAGGGAGCTCCTCTAACTATGGCTACACCTTC; CDR3aa: CAISEWRGSSSNYGYTF
abundance: -; v_gene: TRBV10-1; d_gene: -; j_gene: TRBJ2-1; CDR3nt: TGCGCCAGCAGTGCAACCACGGGGGCCCCCTACAATGAGCAGTTCTTC; CDR3aa: CASSATTGAPYNEQFF
abundance: many; v_gene: TRBV5-1; d_gene: -; j_gene: TRBJ2-2; CDR3nt: TGCGCCAGCAGCGTCGGACAGAGGAACACCGGGGAGCTGTTTTTT; CDR3aa: CASSVGQRNTGELFF
abundance: -; v_gene: TRBV14; d_gene: TRBD2; j_gene: TRBJ2-7; CDR3nt: TGTGCCAGCAGCCGGGTCCCCGGGACTAGGAGCTCCTACGAGCAGTACTTC; CDR3aa: CASSRVPGTRSSYEQYF
abundance: -; v_gene: TRBV29-1; d_gene: -; j_gene: TRBJ2-7; CDR3nt: TGCAGCGTTGAATCAGGAGGGGAGCAGTACTTC; CDR3aa: CSVESGGEQYF
abundance: -; v_gene: TRBV29-1; d_gene: TRBD1; j_gene: TRBJ1-5; CDR3nt: TGCAGCGTTGCAGGGGGCAGAGGGCAGCCCCAGCATTTT; CDR3aa: CSVAGGRGQPQHF
abundance: -; v_gene: TRBV4-1; d_gene: TRBD2; j_gene: TRBJ2-7; CDR3nt: TGCGCCAGCAGCCGGGGGACTAGCGGGATCAACGAGCAGTACTTC; CDR3aa: CASSRGTSGINEQYF
abundance: -; v_gene: TRBV12-3/TRBV12-4; d_gene: TRBD2; j_gene: TRBJ2-2; CDR3nt: TGTGCCAGCAGTTCTCCGTTTACTAGCGGGTCCTCCACCGGGGAGCTGTTTTTT; CDR3aa: CASSSPFTSGSSTGELFF
abundance: -; v_gene: TRBV24-1; d_gene: TRBD1; j_gene: TRBJ2-1; CDR3nt: TGTGCCACCAGCCCTATGCGTGAGGGGGCCTGGAATGATGAGCAGTTCTTC; CDR3aa: CATSPMREGAWNDEQFF
abundance: few; v_gene: TRBV29-1; d_gene: -; j_gene: TRBJ2-7; CDR3nt: TGCAGCGTTGTTTCCACGGAGGGACCCTACGAGCAGTACTTC; CDR3aa: CSVVSTEGPYEQYF
abundance: few; v_gene: TRBV27; d_gene: -; j_gene: TRBJ2-7; CDR3nt: TGTGCCAGCAGTATCGGTAGTTTCTACGAGCAGTACTTC; CDR3aa: CASSIGSFYEQYF
abundance: few; v_gene: TRBV29-1; d_gene: TRBD2; j_gene: TRBJ2-1; CDR3nt: TGCAGCGTTGAAAGGACTAGCGGCCCCTCCTACAATGAGCAGTTCTTC; CDR3aa: CSVERTSGPSYNEQFF
abundance: -; v_gene: TRBV5-1; d_gene: TRBD1; j_gene: TRBJ1-2; CDR3nt: TGCGCCAGCAGCTTCGACCCGGGACAGGGTTGGAGCTATGGCTACACCTTC; CDR3aa: CASSFDPGQGWSYGYTF
abundance: -; v_gene: TRBV5-1; d_gene: -; j_gene: TRBJ2-7; CDR3nt: TGCGCCAGCAGTTTCGACAGCATCTACGAGCAGTACTTC; CDR3aa: CASSFDSIYEQYF
abundance: -; v_gene: TRBV5-1; d_gene: TRBD2; j_gene: TRBJ2-2; CDR3nt: TGCGCCAGCAGCTTGGTAGCGGGAGGGCCCACCGGGGAGCTGTTTTTT; CDR3aa: CASSLVAGGPTGELFF
abundance: few; v_gene: TRBV5-1; d_gene: TRBD2; j_gene: TRBJ2-7; CDR3nt: TGCGCCAGCAGTTTGGGGGGGGGAATCCCATACGAGCAGTACTTC; CDR3aa: CASSLGGGIPYEQYF
abundance: many; v_gene: TRBV5-1; d_gene: TRBD2; j_gene: TRBJ2-3; CDR3nt: TGCGCCAGCAGAGGACTAGGGGTCGATACGCAGTATTTT; CDR3aa: CASRGLGVDTQYF
abundance: few; v_gene: TRBV7-6; d_gene: TRBD1; j_gene: TRBJ2-3; CDR3nt: TGTGCCAGCGGGACAGAACCCACAGATACGCAGTATTTT; CDR3aa: CASGTEPTDTQYF
abundance: many; v_gene: TRBV25-1; d_gene: TRBD1; j_gene: TRBJ1-4; CDR3nt: TGTGCCAGCAGTTACCACAGGGGGCGGGGTGAAAAACTGTTTTTT; CDR3aa: CASSYHRGRGEKLFF
abundance: few; v_gene: TRBV4-1; d_gene: -; j_gene: TRBJ2-2; CDR3nt: TGCGCCAGCAGCCAAGTTCGGGCAGTCACCGGGGAGCTGTTTTTT; CDR3aa: CASSQVRAVTGELFF
abundance: -; v_gene: TRBV18; d_gene: -; j_gene: TRBJ2-4; CDR3nt: TGTGCCAGCTCACCGGGATGGATGGAGTACTTC; CDR3aa: CASSPGWMEYF
abundance: -; v_gene: TRBV7-9; d_gene: -; j_gene: TRBJ2-2; CDR3nt: TGTGCCAGCAGCTTCATGTCCGGGGAGCTGTTTTTT; CDR3aa: CASSFMSGELFF
abundance: few; v_gene: TRBV3-1; d_gene: -; j_gene: TRBJ2-1; CDR3nt: TGTGCCAGCAGCCAAGGCAGATCGTCAGGAAACCTCTACAATGAGCAGTTCTTC; CDR3aa: CASSQGRSSGNLYNEQFF
abundance: few; v_gene: TRBV5-1; d_gene: TRBD1; j_gene: TRBJ2-1; CDR3nt: TGCGCCAGCAGCTTGGCGGGACAGGGGCGGGGAATGAATGAGCAGTTCTTC; CDR3aa: CASSLAGQGRGMNEQFF
abundance: few; v_gene: TRBV9; d_gene: TRBD2; j_gene: TRBJ2-1; CDR3nt: TGTGCCAGCAGCGTAACGACTAGCGGGTACAATGAGCAGTTCTTC; CDR3aa: CASSVTTSGYNEQFF